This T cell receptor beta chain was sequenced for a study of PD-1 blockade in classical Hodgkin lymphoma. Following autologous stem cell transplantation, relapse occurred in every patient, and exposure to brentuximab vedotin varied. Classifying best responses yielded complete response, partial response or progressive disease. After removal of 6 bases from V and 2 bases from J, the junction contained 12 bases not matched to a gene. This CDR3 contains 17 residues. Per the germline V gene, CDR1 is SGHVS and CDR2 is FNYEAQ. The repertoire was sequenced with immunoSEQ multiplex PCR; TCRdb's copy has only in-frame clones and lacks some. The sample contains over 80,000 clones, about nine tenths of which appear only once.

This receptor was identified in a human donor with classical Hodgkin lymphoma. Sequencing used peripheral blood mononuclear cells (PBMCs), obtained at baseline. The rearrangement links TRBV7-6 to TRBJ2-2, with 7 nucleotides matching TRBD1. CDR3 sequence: CASRPTGESYNTGELFF. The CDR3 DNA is TGTGCCAGCAGACCAACAGGGGAATCGTATAACACCGGGGAGCTGTTTTTT.